The 25 T cell receptor beta chains in this list originate from one sample, sequenced in a study of neurological immune-mediated disorders. Using its own MiXCR run on the 5' RACE reads, TCRdb lists one record per CDR3 protein. This table has 35,000 or so distinct CDR3 sequences, 10% appearing once. The sequenced sample consisted of PBMCs. The receptors originated from a woman aged 25 to 39 with HTLV-1-associated myelopathy (HAM/TSP).

This clonotype has a count of ten or more. This chain joins TRBV18 and TRBJ1-1; possibly TRBD1 for D (6 bases). Germline V gene sequence: CDR1 KGHSH, CDR2 LQKENI. This CDR3 region has 15 residues. Deletions cut 2 bases from V and 3 bases from J, with 13 bases between. CDR3 protein: CASSPSQGRYTEAFF. CDR3 in DNA: TGTGCCAGCTCACCATCTCAGGGGAGGTACACTGAAGCTTTCTTT.

This clonotype was recorded many times. The chain couples TRBV10-3 to TRBJ1-4; tentative D call: TRBD1 (6 bases). The CDR3 is 15 amino acids. V dropped 10 bases and J dropped 0 bases, with 15 bases sitting between them. Germline V gives CDR1 ENHRY, CDR2 SYGVKD. The CDR3 loop is CATSGHISTNEKLFF. Here the CDR3 DNA reads TGTGCCACCTCGGGACACATCTCAACTAATGAAAAACTGTTTTTT.

This clonotype was found many times. The genes are TRBV15 and TRBJ1-6; TRBD1 might be the D (6 bases). Germline assignment: CDR1 LNHNV and CDR2 YYDKDF (reference sequence). The V and J ends lost 3 bases and 5 bases respectively, with 11 bases between them. This CDR3 region has 15 residues. CDR3 sequence: CATSSSGGHNSPLHF. CDR3 nucleotides: TGTGCCACCAGCAGCTCCGGGGGGCATAATTCACCCCTCCACTTT.

This clonotype was recorded many times. V is TRBV12-3 or TRBV12-4 and J is TRBJ1-2; D gene unclear. V shed 3 bases and J shed 1 base, with 15 bases lying between them. The CDR3 runs 16 residues. The CDR3 bases are TGTGCCAGCAGTTTGCGGGGAATACGCAATAACTATGGCTACACCTTC. Translated: CASSLRGIRNNYGYTF.

This clonotype was detected ten times or more. V usage is TRBV20-1 and J usage is TRBJ2-1, with unresolved D. Trimming stripped 5 bases from V and 3 bases from J, with 8 bases between. The CDR3 sequence is 12 residues long. Germline assignment: CDR1 DFQATT and CDR2 SNEGSKA (reference sequence). CDR3 loop: CSAVGNYNEQFF. The CDR3 DNA follows: TGCAGTGCTGTGGGGAACTACAATGAGCAGTTCTTC.

This clonotype was seen repeatedly, ten times or more. V gene TRBV5-1 combines with J gene TRBJ1-1, with 10 bases matching TRBD1. The trim removed 7 bases at V and 5 bases at J, leaving 8 bases unmatched. Germline V CDR1 and CDR2: SGHRS, YFSETQ. This CDR3 comprises 14 residues. The CDR3 loop is CASSRGTGVTEAFF. DNA for the CDR3: TGCGCCAGCTCGCGTGGGACAGGGGTAACTGAAGCTTTCTTT. The full variable domain, rest sourced from reference TRBV5-1 and TRBJ1-1, is KAGVTQTPRYLIKTRGQQVTLSCSPISGHRSVSWYQQTPGQGLQFLFEYFSETQRNKGNFPGRFSGRQFSNSRSEMNVSTLELGDSALYLCASSRGTGVTEAFFGQGTRLTVV.

This clonotype was found many times. The chain is built from TRBV12-3 or TRBV12-4 and TRBJ2-3; TRBD2 matches at 11 bases. This CDR3 contains 15 residues. J gave up 7 bases and V 6 bases, and 9 bases lay outside the gene matches. The CDR3 sequence: CASRSSGGLSNTQYF. The CDR3 bases are TGTGCCAGCAGGTCTAGCGGGGGGCTGTCGAATACGCAGTATTTT.

This clonotype was counted at least ten times. V gene TRBV7-8 combines with J gene TRBJ2-3; 13 bases map to TRBD2. The CDR3 spans 20 residues. The germline CDR1 and CDR2 sequences are SGHVS and FQNEAQ. The J segment lost 6 bases and the V segment lost 5 bases, leaving 20 bases of the junction unmatched. In nucleotides, the CDR3 is TGTGCCAGCAGCCGGGTCTCTGGGGGGGGGACTAGCGGGGCACGGGATACGCAGTATTTT. Protein: CASSRVSGGGTSGARDTQYF.

This clonotype was detected ten times or more. This chain connects TRBV5-1 to TRBJ1-2, with 7 bases identical to TRBD1. The J segment lost 4 bases and the V segment lost 3 bases, leaving 12 bases of the junction unmatched. CDR1 and CDR2 from the germline V gene are SGHRS and YFSETQ. The CDR3 covers 16 residues. CDR3 in amino acids: CASSSVSNRGGYGYTF. CDR3 coding DNA: TGCGCCAGCAGCTCCGTCTCTAACAGGGGAGGCTATGGCTACACCTTC.

This clonotype has a count of ten or more. The chain recombines TRBV5-1 with TRBJ2-3; TRBD2 matches at 11 bases. In germline, CDR1 is SGHRS, CDR2 YFSETQ. This CDR3 has 21 amino acids. The V and J ends lost 4 bases and 2 bases, in that order; junction bases with no gene match: 21. CDR3 DNA sequence: TGCGCCAGCAGCCGCTCGCTAATTCCGGGACTAGCGGAAAAGATCACAGATACGCAGTATTTT. This gives the protein CASSRSLIPGLAEKITDTQYF.

The rearrangement joins TRBV7-9 to TRBJ2-2; D might be TRBD2 (7 bases). The V gene's germline CDR1 is SEHNR and CDR2 FQNEAQ (reference sequence). The CDR3 is made up of 15 amino acids. CDR3 coding DNA: TGTGTCAGTAGCGCACGGGGGGCCGGGACCGGGGAGCTGTTTTTT. It translates to CVSSARGAGTGELFF.

This clonotype was seen at least ten times. V and J are TRBV20-1 and TRBJ2-2; 10 bases are shared with TRBD2. The CDR3 extends over 14 amino acids. V shed 6 bases and J 0 bases; nucleotides not matched to a gene: 1. Germline loops: CDR1 DFQATT, CDR2 SNEGSKA (reference sequence). CDR3 loop: CSALAGANTGELFF. The CDR3 coding sequence is TGCAGTGCCCTAGCGGGGGCGAACACCGGGGAGCTGTTTTTT.

The V gene is TRBV6-1, the J gene TRBJ1-1, with a tentative D call TRBD1 (5 bases). CDR3 length: 14 amino acids. Germline V lookup: CDR1 MNHNS, CDR2 SASEGT. Trimming left V 3 bases short and J 7 bases short, with 15 bases between. The CDR3 nucleotides read TGTGCCAGCAGTGAGATCAGGGAGGGCGGTGAAGCTTTCTTT. Translation: CASSEIREGGEAFF.

This clonotype was counted ten times or more. V gene TRBV20-1 combines with J gene TRBJ1-5, with D possibly TRBD1 on 6 matching bases. V gave up 0 bases and J gave up 6 bases, with 12 bases separating them. The germline V gene encodes CDR1 DFQATT and CDR2 SNEGSKA (reference sequence). The CDR3 runs to 14 residues. The CDR3: CSARDSQGFQPQHF. CDR3 sequence (DNA): TGCAGTGCTAGAGATTCCCAGGGGTTTCAGCCCCAGCATTTT.

Many counts were recorded for this clonotype. The chain carries TRBV30 and TRBJ1-2; D ambiguous. The length of the CDR3 is 13 residues. The V end lost 3 bases, the J end lost 2 bases, and 10 bases lay between the germline ends. Germline V lookup: CDR1 GTSNPN, CDR2 SVGIG (reference sequence). In DNA, the CDR3 is TGTGCCTGGAGCCAACACAGAAACTATGGCTACACCTTC. It codes for CAWSQHRNYGYTF.

This clonotype was seen ten or more times. The chain uses TRBV20-1 and TRBJ1-1; a weak D match, TRBD1 (5 bases). V dropped 6 bases and J dropped 5 bases, with 19 bases sitting between them. The germline V gene has CDR1 DFQATT and CDR2 SNEGSKA (reference sequence). This CDR3 has 14 residues. The CDR3 region has the DNA TGCAGTGCGGGTCTTAGGGGCATGATGACTGAAGCTTTCTTT. Encoded protein: CSAGLRGMMTEAFF.

This clonotype was counted ten times or more. This chain uses TRBV7-9 with TRBJ2-7; D may be TRBD2 (5 bases). Trimming removed 1 base at V and 7 bases at J, with 14 bases between. The CDR3 is made up of 14 amino acids. CDR1 and CDR2 from the germline V gene are SEHNR and FQNEAQ (reference sequence). The CDR3 bases are TGTGCCAGCAGCTTAGAGACCCAGACGGGGGAGCAGTACTTC. Translated, it gives CASSLETQTGEQYF. The full variable domain, its missing parts supplied by reference TRBV7-9 and TRBJ2-7, is DTGVSQNPRHKITKRGQNVTFRCDPISEHNRLYWYRQTLGQGPEFLTYFQNEAQLEKSRLLSDRFSAERPKGSFSTLEIQRTEQGDSAMYLCASSLETQTGEQYFGPGTRLTVT.

At least ten counts were recorded for this clonotype. The rearrangement uses TRBV5-1 and TRBJ2-2; D is unresolved. Trimming left V 2 bases short and J 4 bases short, with 9 bases between. Per germline, CDR1 SGHRS and CDR2 YFSETQ. The CDR3 sequence is 14 residues long. The CDR3 protein is CASSFSVLTGELFF. The CDR3 nucleotides read TGCGCCAGCAGCTTTTCCGTGCTCACCGGGGAGCTGTTTTTT.

The chain has TRBV10-2 and TRBJ2-2; D gene uncertain. The CDR3 totals 12 residues. Germline CDR1 is WSHSY and CDR2 is SAAADI. V lost 9 bases and J lost 1, with 6 bases in between. In nucleotides, the CDR3 is TGCGCCAGAAAATGGAACACCGGGGAGCTGTTTTTT. Translating it yields CARKWNTGELFF.

This clonotype was seen ten or more times. The genes are TRBV20-1 and TRBJ2-7; D is possibly TRBD2 (6 bases). CDR1 is DFQATT, CDR2 SNEGSKA, per germline (reference sequence). CDR3 length equals 16 residues. Trimming shortened V by 4 bases and J by 1 base, and 20 bases separated the two germline ends. DNA for the CDR3: TGCAGTGCTACCCGAGGCGGGGTCCCCGCGTCCTACGAGCAGTACTTC. It is translated as CSATRGGVPASYEQYF.

This clonotype was counted at least ten times. The J gene is TRBJ2-3, the V gene TRBV5-6; D assignment may be TRBD1 or TRBD2 (5 bases each). With 4 bases removed from V and 6 bases from J, the gap between germline ends came to 15 bases. CDR1 and CDR2 from the germline V gene are SGHDT and YYEEEE. The CDR3 covers 14 residues. CDR3 protein: CASSPAWGSDTQYF. CDR3 DNA sequence: TGTGCCAGCAGCCCGGCTTGGGGGTCGGATACGCAGTATTTT.

This clonotype has at least ten counts. CDR3 DNA sequence: TGTGCCAGCAGTTTGCTCGGGGCTACCGGGGAGCTGTTTTTT. This translates into CASSLLGATGELFF. The chain has TRBV12-3 or TRBV12-4 and TRBJ2-2; TRBD1 or TRBD2 may be the D gene (5 bases each). Trimming shortened V by 3 bases and J by 5 bases, and 10 bases separated the two germline ends. CDR3 length equals 14 residues.

The sample holds many counts of this clonotype. This chain connects TRBV5-1 to TRBJ1-3; the D gene is possibly TRBD1 (5 bases). The V end was cut by 4 bases, the J end by 0 bases, with 11 bases between. Germline CDR1 and CDR2: SGHRS and YFSETQ. The CDR3 covers 15 residues. In DNA, the CDR3 is TGCGCCAGCAGCCGGGAGGGGAGCTCTGGAAACACCATATATTTT. It yields the protein CASSREGSSGNTIYF.

This clonotype was observed many times. This chain links TRBV5-8 with TRBJ2-1; 7 bases are a match to TRBD1. Germline V gene data show CDR1 as SGHTS and CDR2 as YDEGEE. This CDR3 spans 19 amino acids. The junction had 16 bases not matched to a gene; V was cut back by 4 bases and J by 0 bases. The CDR3 is CASSLQDRPRISSYNEQFF. The CDR3 DNA reads TGTGCCAGCAGCCTTCAGGACAGGCCCAGAATCAGCTCCTACAATGAGCAGTTCTTC.

Ten or more counts support this clonotype. The chain has TRBV20-1 and TRBJ1-3; D is unclear. Germline CDR1 is DFQATT and CDR2 is SNEGSKA (reference sequence). V lost 1 base, J lost 2 bases, and 9 bases lay in between. This CDR3 spans 14 amino acids. CDR3 nucleotide sequence: TGCAGTGCTAGAGTTGCTGGGGCTGGAAACACCATATATTTT. It translates to CSARVAGAGNTIYF.